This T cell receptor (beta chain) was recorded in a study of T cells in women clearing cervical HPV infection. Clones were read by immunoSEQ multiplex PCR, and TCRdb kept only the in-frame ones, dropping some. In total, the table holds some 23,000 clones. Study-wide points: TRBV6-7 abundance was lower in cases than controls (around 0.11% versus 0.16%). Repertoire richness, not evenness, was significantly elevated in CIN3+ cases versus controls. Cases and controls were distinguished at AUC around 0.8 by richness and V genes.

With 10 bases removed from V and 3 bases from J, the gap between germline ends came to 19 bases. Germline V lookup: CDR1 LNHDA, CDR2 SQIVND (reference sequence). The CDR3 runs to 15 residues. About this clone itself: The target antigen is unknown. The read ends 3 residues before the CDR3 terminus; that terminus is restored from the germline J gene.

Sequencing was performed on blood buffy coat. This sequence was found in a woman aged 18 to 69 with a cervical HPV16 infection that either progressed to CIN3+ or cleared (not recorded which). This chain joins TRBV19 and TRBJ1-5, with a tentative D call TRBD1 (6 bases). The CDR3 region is CATRTAFRNNQPQHF. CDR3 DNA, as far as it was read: TGTGCCACTAGGACAGCCTTTCGTAACAATCAGCCC.